The clone carrying this T cell receptor beta chain was seen a handful of times. What it binds is unknown. CDR1 and CDR2 (germline): SGHRS, YFSETQ. Trimming cost V 0 bases and J 2 bases, with 6 bases left between them. The CDR3 is 14 residues long. The data originate from a study of T cell repertoires in cytomegalovirus infection. Using its own MiXCR run on the reads, TCRdb lists one record per CDR3 protein. The sample lists 150,000 to 200,000 distinct CDR3 sequences, approximately 15% occurring once. Study-level results: Cumulated frequencies of public TCR beta families served to identify carriers of CMV plus the relevant HLA.

This sequence originates from a human donor in good health (CMV status not recorded). Some clones in this sample may be carry-over from other donors' samples. The chain combines TRBV5-1 with TRBJ2-1; D uncertain. Sequenced: PBMCs. Here the CDR3 reads CASSLESPYNEQFF. DNA for the CDR3: TGCGCCAGCAGCTTGGAATCCCCCTACAATGAGCAGTTCTTC.